This is a list of T cell receptor beta chains from one sample in a study of post-analysis software for immune sequencing data. Each CDR3 protein is one row after TCRdb ran MiXCR on the PCR reads. Of 380,000 or so distinct CDR3 sequences in the sample, around a third were seen once. The specimen sequenced was blood. All receptors derive from a girl aged 5 to 17 with multiple sclerosis. The CDR3 runs from the conserved cysteine through the conserved F or W. A D gene is named only where the DNA matches it firmly. The listing skips clone size in some rows; elsewhere it reads once, few, many or a size class.

TRBV14	TRBJ2-1	.	.	CASPGSSYNEQFF	TGTGCCAGCCCAGGTAGCTCCTACAATGAGCAGTTCTTC
TRBV12-3/TRBV12-4	TRBJ1-4	.	.	CASSLRGKREKLFF	TGTGCCAGCAGTTTGCGGGGGAAGAGGGAAAAACTGTTTTTT
TRBV3-1	TRBJ2-1	.	.	CASSQVPAGDDEQFF	TGTGCCAGCAGCCAAGTTCCAGCCGGAGATGATGAGCAGTTCTTC
TRBV3-1	TRBJ1-2	.	.	CASGLEGYYGYTF	TGTGCCAGCGGACTCGAGGGATACTATGGCTACACCTTC
TRBV27	TRBJ1-5	.	.	CASSLSGFSNQPQHF	TGTGCCAGCAGTTTATCTGGGTTTAGCAATCAGCCCCAGCATTTT
TRBV10-3	TRBJ2-3	TRBD2	.	CAISERTSGGYDTQYF	TGTGCCATCAGTGAGAGAACTAGCGGGGGGTACGATACGCAGTATTTT
TRBV11-3	TRBJ2-1	TRBD2	few	CASSLGTSGINEQFF	TGTGCCAGCAGCTTAGGGACTAGCGGGATCAATGAGCAGTTCTTC
TRBV29-1	TRBJ2-1	TRBD2	many	CSVGPTSGGPNEQFF	TGCAGCGTGGGGCCGACTAGCGGGGGGCCTAATGAGCAGTTCTTC
TRBV10-3	TRBJ2-7	TRBD1	.	CAISGQGAWDEQYF	TGTGCCATCAGCGGACAGGGGGCTTGGGACGAGCAGTACTTC
TRBV5-1	TRBJ2-3	TRBD2	.	CASRLGLAAERQYF	TGCGCCAGCAGGTTGGGACTAGCGGCCGAGCGTCAGTATTTT
TRBV7-9	TRBJ2-1	.	.	CASSLAQGSHNEQFF	TGTGCCAGCAGCCTGGCGCAGGGGTCTCACAATGAGCAGTTCTTC
TRBV12-3/TRBV12-4	TRBJ2-5	.	.	CASSLVVQETQYF	TGTGCCAGCAGTTTGGTAGTCCAGGAGACCCAGTACTTC
TRBV7-3	TRBJ1-1	.	.	CASSSTSNTEAFF	TGTGCCAGCAGCTCAACATCTAACACTGAAGCTTTCTTT
TRBV29-1	TRBJ2-3	TRBD1	.	CSVVLADRATDTQYF	TGCAGCGTTGTACTGGCGGACAGGGCAACAGATACGCAGTATTTT
TRBV4-1	TRBJ1-2	TRBD1	.	CASSLTQGDYGYTF	TGCGCCAGCAGCCTTACTCAGGGGGACTATGGCTACACCTTC
TRBV5-1	TRBJ1-2	.	many	CASSLGDPGGSGYTF	TGCGCCAGCAGCTTGGGGGACCCCGGAGGGAGTGGCTACACCTTC
TRBV3-1	TRBJ2-1	TRBD2	.	CASSQDLAATCNEQFF	TGTGCCAGCAGCCAAGATCTAGCGGCGACCTGCAATGAGCAGTTCTTC
TRBV3-1	TRBJ1-1	TRBD1	.	CASSPRTGSGTEAFF	TGTGCCAGCAGCCCCCGGACAGGGAGCGGCACTGAAGCTTTCTTT
TRBV13	TRBJ2-3	.	few	CASSPRASTDTQYF	TGTGCCAGCAGCCCGCGGGCTAGCACAGATACGCAGTATTTT
TRBV12-3/TRBV12-4	TRBJ2-1	.	.	CASSTRGNEQFF	TGTGCCAGCAGTACTAGGGGGAATGAGCAGTTCTTC
TRBV14	TRBJ2-1	.	.	CASSQGMTFGSYNEQFF	TGTGCCAGCAGCCAAGGTATGACATTTGGCTCCTACAATGAGCAGTTCTTC
TRBV11-2	TRBJ1-4	.	.	CASRGQGEKLFF	TGTGCCAGCCGGGGGCAGGGAGAAAAACTGTTTTTT
TRBV7-9	TRBJ2-7	.	.	CASNDPPRDTSREQYF	TGTGCCAGCAACGATCCACCCCGGGACACTTCGCGCGAGCAGTACTTC
TRBV7-2	TRBJ2-1	.	few	CASSRPRLDNNEQFF	TGTGCCAGCAGCCGACCACGACTTGACAACAATGAGCAGTTCTTC
TRBV10-3	TRBJ2-7	TRBD1	.	CAIGQGGYEQYF	TGTGCCATCGGACAGGGAGGATACGAGCAGTACTTC
TRBV7-2	TRBJ1-5	.	few	CASSPEGVLNQPQHF	TGTGCCAGCAGCCCCGAAGGCGTGCTCAATCAGCCCCAGCATTTT
TRBV7-9	TRBJ2-1	.	few	CASSLGTAGSYNEQFF	TGTGCCAGCAGCTTAGGTACGGCAGGATCCTACAATGAGCAGTTCTTC
TRBV2	TRBJ2-4	TRBD1	.	CASSEAQGQRMIAKNIQYF	TGTGCCAGCAGTGAAGCGCAGGGACAGCGAATGATAGCCAAAAACATTCAGTACTTC
TRBV18	TRBJ1-1	.	.	CASSPQGSNTEAFF	TGTGCCAGCTCACCACAGGGCTCGAACACTGAAGCTTTCTTT
TRBV4-3	TRBJ2-1	.	few	CASSQDQQGYEQFF	TGCGCCAGCAGCCAAGATCAACAGGGATATGAGCAGTTCTTC
TRBV9	TRBJ1-2	.	few	CANSVVSNYGYTF	TGTGCCAACAGCGTAGTCAGTAACTATGGCTACACCTTC
TRBV29-1	TRBJ2-7	TRBD2	.	CSVEIGLADEQYF	TGCAGCGTTGAAATCGGACTAGCGGACGAGCAGTACTTC
TRBV7-2	TRBJ1-5	.	few	CASSFRAGSNQPQHF	TGTGCCAGCAGCTTTCGAGCGGGTAGCAATCAGCCCCAGCATTTT
TRBV6-5	TRBJ2-3	.	.	CASSSVPTSTGADTQYF	TGTGCCAGCAGTTCCGTACCTACTAGCACTGGCGCAGATACGCAGTATTTT
TRBV4-3	TRBJ2-3	TRBD2	.	CASSQDLFLGRGGGDTQYF	TGCGCCAGCAGCCAAGATCTGTTTTTAGGGCGGGGGGGTGGCGATACGCAGTATTTT
TRBV6-5	TRBJ2-1	TRBD2	few	CASSYSGTSGPRSYNEQFF	TGTGCCAGCAGTTACTCTGGGACTAGCGGGCCCCGCTCCTACAATGAGCAGTTCTTC
TRBV7-2	TRBJ2-3	.	few	CASSFTGSTDTQYF	TGTGCCAGCAGCTTTACCGGGAGCACAGATACGCAGTATTTT
TRBV12-3/TRBV12-4	TRBJ1-2	.	few	CASSRTYGYTF	TGTGCCAGCAGCCGGACCTATGGCTACACCTTC
TRBV4-1	TRBJ2-2	TRBD2	.	CASSQEGVLAGLSGELFF	TGCGCCAGCAGCCAAGAAGGGGTACTAGCGGGGTTAAGCGGGGAGCTGTTTTTT
TRBV20-1	TRBJ2-5	TRBD1	.	CSAQTGGKETQYF	TGCAGTGCTCAGACAGGGGGAAAAGAGACCCAGTACTTC